A selection of T cell receptor beta chains follows, all from one sample in a study of memory CD4+ T cells and cytomegalovirus serostatus. TCRdb's copy holds only in-frame clones and misses some; the assay was immunoSEQ multiplex PCR. The table lists some 87,000 clones, about four fifths of them singletons. Source material: memory CD4+ T cells from blood. Receptors were obtained from an adult in good health and CMV-seropositive. Both conserved end residues are trimmed from each CDR3. D genes are given only for firm matches.

-,12,TRBJ1-4,TRBV2,ASSEASGVEKLF
TRBD2,13,TRBJ2-2,TRBV7-3,ASRSGSSYTGELF
TRBD1,12,TRBJ1-5,TRBV9,ASSGTGLDQPQH
TRBD2,13,TRBJ2-3,TRBV5-4,ASSLPSGSSDTQY
-,11,TRBJ2-2,TRBV19,ASSVQDTGELF
-,12,TRBJ2-3,TRBV7-3,ASSPAITTDTQY
TRBD2,15,TRBJ2-2,TRBV5-1,ASSLDSGRAGTGELF
-,12,TRBJ2-2,TRBV6-5,ASSYSAGSGELF
-,13,TRBJ1-5,TRBV6-1,ASIWQLYSNQPQH
TRBD1,12,TRBJ1-2,TRBV5-1,ASGEQGLDYGYT
-,11,TRBJ1-4,TRBV9,ASSSRTNEKLF
-,14,TRBJ2-7,TRBV19,ASSRAPWSGTYEQY
-,15,TRBJ1-3,TRBV5-6,ASSPLRDLSSGNTIY
-,14,TRBJ1-3,TRBV10-3,AISAGLPFSGNTIY
-,14,TRBJ2-3,TRBV4-2,ASSRTGATQGDTQY
TRBD2,14,TRBJ2-5,TRBV28,ASTSRASGRGETQY
-,12,TRBJ1-1,TRBV2,ASSEFGAYTEAF
TRBD1,14,TRBJ2-3,TRBV25-1,ASSELRTGSTDTQY
-,11,TRBJ1-2,TRBV10-3,ASRWRDEYGYT
-,14,TRBJ1-3,TRBV7-2,ASSRFPFLGGNTIY
-,14,TRBJ2-3,TRBV6-1,ASSAGIGGSTDTQY
-,12,TRBJ1-1,TRBV18,ASSPPTGSTEAF
-,11,TRBJ2-1,TRBV28,ASSGPVPAEQF
TRBD1,15,TRBJ2-2,TRBV12-5,ASGDRDRGYSTGELF
-,12,TRBJ2-3,TRBV7-2,ASSLSRGANTQY
TRBD1,13,TRBJ1-1,TRBV19,ASSIGRGRGTEAF
-,11,TRBJ2-5,TRBV5-1,ASSLLVRETQY
TRBD1,13,TRBJ1-5,TRBV15,ATSRQQGATQPQH
TRBD1,13,TRBJ1-5,TRBV6-1,ASSQQTGLNQPQH
-,12,TRBJ1-2,TRBV2,ASSEAGRGYGYT
-,13,TRBJ1-5,TRBV6-1,ASSTAGARYQPQH
TRBD2,13,TRBJ2-3,TRBV4-2,ASSQELAGVDTQY
-,9,TRBJ1-2,TRBV5-6,ASSSGYGYT
TRBD1,10,TRBJ1-2,TRBV28,ASTSGGSGYT
TRBD1,14,TRBJ1-1,TRBV27,ASSLFLGTGPLEAF
TRBD2,13,TRBJ2-1,TRBV7-8,ASRRTSGGTDEQF
-,14,TRBJ2-1,TRBV28,ASSPPVGGGQDEQF